This T cell receptor beta chain was sequenced during a study of regulatory T cells in long-lasting Graves disease. Trimming stripped 8 bases from V and 2 bases from J, with 15 bases between. The CDR3 extends over 14 amino acids. CDR1 MGHDK and CDR2 SYGVNS come from the germline V gene. As regards this clonotype: Its target is not known.

Time point meaning: persistent/refractory GD, antithyroid drugs over 5 years with positive TRAb. Scientists built the TCR library using RNA that was extracted from PBMCs. Each patient gave around 9.7 milliliters of EDTA-anticoagulated peripheral blood. TCR beta libraries were built with iRepertoire HTBI primers and Arm-PCR of CDR3 regions. From the multiplex PCR reads, TCRdb called clonotypes with MiXCR, one entry per CDR3 protein. The repertoire holds 250,000 to 300,000 distinct CDR3 sequences, with approximately 20% as singletons. Study-wide results and limits: Whereas approximately 950 public clonotypes were shared by new patients, persistent patients shared more, at some 2,900. Thyroid tissue went unexamined; only peripheral blood was analyzed. There was favoring of TRBV28, TRBJ1-2 and TRBJ2-5 in persistent disease.

This TCR derives from a female donor with Graves disease. The V gene is TRBV25-1, the J gene TRBJ1-2; maybe TRBD1 (6 bases). The starting material was peripheral blood mononuclear cells (PBMCs), obtained when the disease was refractory, from a patient treated with antithyroid drugs. CDR3 loop: CASSNGQGNYGYTF. The CDR3 DNA is TGTGCCAGCTCTAACGGTCAGGGGAACTATGGCTACACCTTC.